The rows below give T cell receptor beta chains drawn from one sample of a study of cytomegalovirus exposure and HLA in healthy donors. This table comes from immunoSEQ multiplex PCR, and its TCRdb copy is limited to in-frame clones, with some not included. The profile shows around 88,000 clones, 78% of them singletons. Sequencing input: PBMCs. The receptors here all came from a woman aged 40 to 49 in good health and CMV-seropositive. Both conserved end residues are part of each CDR3. Each record gives: J gene, clone size, D gene, V gene, CDR3 DNA, CDR3 protein. The D gene is left open where the match is weak. Clone size is given for some rows only: seen once, a few or many times, or a class if the clone is expanded.

J gene: TRBJ2-1; clone size: .; D gene: .; V gene: TRBV5-1; CDR3 DNA: TGCGCCAGCAGCTTGTCTGGCGGGCCCTTCAATGAGCAGTTCTTC; CDR3 protein: CASSLSGGPFNEQFF
J gene: TRBJ2-7; clone size: .; D gene: TRBD2; V gene: TRBV28; CDR3 DNA: TGTGCCAGCAGTTTAGGAGTTGATCGGTGGACTAGCGGAGCCGAGCAGTACTTC; CDR3 protein: CASSLGVDRWTSGAEQYF
J gene: TRBJ1-3; clone size: few; D gene: TRBD1; V gene: TRBV25-1; CDR3 DNA: TGTGCCAGCAGTGAGTTGGGGACAGGCACCATATATTTT; CDR3 protein: CASSELGTGTIYF
J gene: TRBJ2-1; clone size: .; D gene: .; V gene: TRBV10-2; CDR3 DNA: TGCGCCAGCAGTGAGCGGTTAGGAGGGGTCAATGAGCAGTTCTTC; CDR3 protein: CASSERLGGVNEQFF
J gene: TRBJ1-3; clone size: .; D gene: .; V gene: TRBV28; CDR3 DNA: TGTGCCAGCAGTTTATTCGGTTCTGGAAACACCATATATTTT; CDR3 protein: CASSLFGSGNTIYF
J gene: TRBJ2-1; clone size: .; D gene: .; V gene: TRBV11-2; CDR3 DNA: TGTGCCAGCAGTCAACATGATGAGCAGTTCTTC; CDR3 protein: CASSQHDEQFF
J gene: TRBJ2-1; clone size: .; D gene: .; V gene: TRBV29-1; CDR3 DNA: TGCAGCGTTGAAGTAGTGAGATCCTACAATGAGCAGTTCTTC; CDR3 protein: CSVEVVRSYNEQFF
J gene: TRBJ2-1; clone size: once; D gene: TRBD1; V gene: TRBV4-1; CDR3 DNA: TGCGCCAGCAGCCCGTCCCGGGACAGGGGGAGTAACAATGAGCAGTTCTTC; CDR3 protein: CASSPSRDRGSNNEQFF
J gene: TRBJ2-7; clone size: .; D gene: .; V gene: TRBV27; CDR3 DNA: TGTGCCAGCAGTACCCGACAAGGGAGAGCCTACGAGCAGTACTTC; CDR3 protein: CASSTRQGRAYEQYF
J gene: TRBJ1-5; clone size: .; D gene: TRBD1; V gene: TRBV23-1; CDR3 DNA: TGCGCCAGCAGTCAATCGGGGACAGGTAGGCAGCCCCAGCATTTT; CDR3 protein: CASSQSGTGRQPQHF
J gene: TRBJ2-6; clone size: .; D gene: TRBD1; V gene: TRBV7-9; CDR3 DNA: TGTGCCAGCAGCCCTCAGGGGGCTGGGGCCAACGTCCTGACTTTC; CDR3 protein: CASSPQGAGANVLTF
J gene: TRBJ1-5; clone size: .; D gene: .; V gene: TRBV7-9; CDR3 DNA: TGTGCCAGCAGCGCAGCCGGGGATCAGCCCCAGCATTTT; CDR3 protein: CASSAAGDQPQHF
J gene: TRBJ2-5; clone size: .; D gene: .; V gene: TRBV7-3; CDR3 DNA: TGTGCCAGCAGCCCGGCGGGATACGTTGAGGAGACCCAGTACTTC; CDR3 protein: CASSPAGYVEETQYF
J gene: TRBJ2-1; clone size: once; D gene: TRBD2; V gene: TRBV5-6; CDR3 DNA: TGTGCCAGCTCGGCGGGAGGCGTTGAGCAGTTCTTC; CDR3 protein: CASSAGGVEQFF
J gene: TRBJ2-5; clone size: .; D gene: .; V gene: TRBV2; CDR3 DNA: TGTGCCAGCAGTGAAGGTACAGGGAGATCCGAGACCCAGTACTTC; CDR3 protein: CASSEGTGRSETQYF
J gene: TRBJ2-3; clone size: .; D gene: TRBD1; V gene: TRBV5-1; CDR3 DNA: TGCGCCAGCAGCTTGGGACAGGGGGCAGATACGCAGTATTTT; CDR3 protein: CASSLGQGADTQYF
J gene: TRBJ2-5; clone size: once; D gene: TRBD2; V gene: TRBV9; CDR3 DNA: TGTGCCAGCAGCGGGGGTCCAGCGGGAGATCAAGAGACCCAGTACTTC; CDR3 protein: CASSGGPAGDQETQYF
J gene: TRBJ2-4; clone size: once; D gene: TRBD1; V gene: TRBV19; CDR3 DNA: TGTGCCAGTAGTGGGACAGCTCGGGACATTCAGTACTTC; CDR3 protein: CASSGTARDIQYF
J gene: TRBJ2-4; clone size: .; D gene: .; V gene: TRBV2; CDR3 DNA: TGTGCCAGCAGTCGCGACATTGGGCTGGACATTCAGTACTTC; CDR3 protein: CASSRDIGLDIQYF
J gene: TRBJ2-2; clone size: once; D gene: .; V gene: TRBV9; CDR3 DNA: TGTGCCAGCAGCGTAATAGGGGAATCCGGGGAGCTGTTTTTT; CDR3 protein: CASSVIGESGELFF
J gene: TRBJ1-1; clone size: .; D gene: TRBD1; V gene: TRBV19; CDR3 DNA: TGTGCCAGTAGTTTGGGGGACAGGATAAACACTGAAGCTTTCTTT; CDR3 protein: CASSLGDRINTEAFF
J gene: TRBJ2-1; clone size: once; D gene: TRBD2; V gene: TRBV19; CDR3 DNA: TGTGCCAGTAGTTATCAATCTGGGCTAGCGGGACTGAATGAGCAGTTCTTC; CDR3 protein: CASSYQSGLAGLNEQFF
J gene: TRBJ1-1; clone size: .; D gene: .; V gene: TRBV7-9; CDR3 DNA: TGTGCCAGCAGCGCTTGGGGGAGGGATACTGAAGCTTTCTTT; CDR3 protein: CASSAWGRDTEAFF
J gene: TRBJ2-7; clone size: .; D gene: TRBD2; V gene: TRBV5-6; CDR3 DNA: TGTGCCAGCAGCTTGTACTCAGCGGGAGGCCACGAGCAGTACTTC; CDR3 protein: CASSLYSAGGHEQYF
J gene: TRBJ1-2; clone size: once; D gene: .; V gene: TRBV6-1; CDR3 DNA: TGTGCCAGCAGTGAAGTTGTTTCGGCAGGGAGGCATGGCTACACCTTC; CDR3 protein: CASSEVVSAGRHGYTF
J gene: TRBJ2-1; clone size: .; D gene: TRBD2; V gene: TRBV30; CDR3 DNA: TGTGCCTCCCTCGGGACTACCTACAATGAGCAGTTCTTC; CDR3 protein: CASLGTTYNEQFF
J gene: TRBJ2-1; clone size: .; D gene: .; V gene: TRBV2; CDR3 DNA: TGTGCCAGCAGAGGGGCCGCTTCCTACAATGAGCAGTTCTTC; CDR3 protein: CASRGAASYNEQFF
J gene: TRBJ2-7; clone size: .; D gene: TRBD2; V gene: TRBV6-6; CDR3 DNA: TGTGCCAGCAGCCCCCGGGGGGGCCTGACCTCCTACGAGCAGTACTTC; CDR3 protein: CASSPRGGLTSYEQYF
J gene: TRBJ2-7; clone size: .; D gene: TRBD1; V gene: TRBV2; CDR3 DNA: TGTGCCAGCAGGGATGACAGGGACTACGAGCAGTACTTC; CDR3 protein: CASRDDRDYEQYF
J gene: TRBJ2-7; clone size: .; D gene: .; V gene: TRBV29-1; CDR3 DNA: TGCAGCGTTGGGGGACATGGAACTCCCGAGCAGTACTTC; CDR3 protein: CSVGGHGTPEQYF
J gene: TRBJ2-7; clone size: .; D gene: .; V gene: TRBV7-3; CDR3 DNA: TGTGCCAGCAGCTTAAAGGCAGGGCCTTACGAGCAGTACTTC; CDR3 protein: CASSLKAGPYEQYF
J gene: TRBJ2-3; clone size: .; D gene: TRBD1; V gene: TRBV7-9; CDR3 DNA: TGTTCCAGCAGCTTAGAAATGGGTCCGGGACAGAGCACAGATACGCAGTATTTT; CDR3 protein: CSSSLEMGPGQSTDTQYF
J gene: TRBJ2-2; clone size: few; D gene: .; V gene: TRBV2; CDR3 DNA: TGTGCCACCTCGGGGGAGAACACCGGGGAGCTGTTTTTT; CDR3 protein: CATSGENTGELFF
J gene: TRBJ2-2; clone size: .; D gene: .; V gene: TRBV30; CDR3 DNA: TGTGCCTGGAGAGGGGGGGTGTTGACCGGGGAGCTGTTTTTT; CDR3 protein: CAWRGGVLTGELFF
J gene: TRBJ1-2; clone size: .; D gene: TRBD1; V gene: TRBV28; CDR3 DNA: TGTGCCAGCAGTTCCCCCTCCGGGACAGGGGGCTATGGCTACACCTTC; CDR3 protein: CASSSPSGTGGYGYTF
J gene: TRBJ2-1; clone size: .; D gene: .; V gene: TRBV21-1; CDR3 DNA: TGTGCCAGCAGCCCAAGGAACAGGGGGCCTGGACTAGGGGGTGAGACCTGCAATGATGAGCAGTTCTTC; CDR3 protein: CASSPRNRGPGLGGETCNDEQFF
J gene: TRBJ1-2; clone size: .; D gene: .; V gene: TRBV12-5; CDR3 DNA: TGTGCTAGTGGTTTGGACAGGGCTAACTATGGCTACACCTTC; CDR3 protein: CASGLDRANYGYTF
J gene: TRBJ1-5; clone size: .; D gene: .; V gene: TRBV6-6; CDR3 DNA: TGTGCCAGCTATAATAGCAATCAGCCCCAGCATTTT; CDR3 protein: CASYNSNQPQHF
J gene: TRBJ1-2; clone size: .; D gene: TRBD1; V gene: TRBV7-9; CDR3 DNA: TGTGCCAGCAGCCCAGAGACAGGGTCCTACTCCAAGAATGGCTACACCTTC; CDR3 protein: CASSPETGSYSKNGYTF
J gene: TRBJ1-2; clone size: .; D gene: .; V gene: TRBV28; CDR3 DNA: TGTGCCAGCAGTTTAAGGGGCTATGGCTACACCTTC; CDR3 protein: CASSLRGYGYTF
J gene: TRBJ1-2; clone size: .; D gene: TRBD1; V gene: TRBV11-2; CDR3 DNA: TGTGCCAGCAGCTTAAGGACAGGGAACTATGGCTACACCTTC; CDR3 protein: CASSLRTGNYGYTF
J gene: TRBJ1-2; clone size: .; D gene: .; V gene: TRBV7-9; CDR3 DNA: TGTGCCAGCAGCTTACTAACACTGGAGTATGGCTACACCTTC; CDR3 protein: CASSLLTLEYGYTF
J gene: TRBJ2-1; clone size: .; D gene: .; V gene: TRBV11-2; CDR3 DNA: TGTGCCAGCAGCTTAGTAATCGATGAGCAGTTCTTC; CDR3 protein: CASSLVIDEQFF
J gene: TRBJ2-5; clone size: .; D gene: .; V gene: TRBV5-1; CDR3 DNA: TGCGCCAGCAGCCCCGGACTACCAATCCAAGAGACCCAGTACTTC; CDR3 protein: CASSPGLPIQETQYF
J gene: TRBJ1-2; clone size: .; D gene: TRBD1; V gene: TRBV5-5; CDR3 DNA: TGTGCCAGCAGCGTTGGACAGGGCGCGCGGTATGGCTACACCTTC; CDR3 protein: CASSVGQGARYGYTF
J gene: TRBJ2-7; clone size: .; D gene: .; V gene: TRBV11-2; CDR3 DNA: TGTGCCAGCAGCTTCGGACCAGGGGCCCGACTGTGGGACGAGCAGTACTTC; CDR3 protein: CASSFGPGARLWDEQYF
J gene: TRBJ1-5; clone size: .; D gene: TRBD1; V gene: TRBV2; CDR3 DNA: TGTGCCAGCAGTGAAGGGGACAGGGGGATTCAGCCCCAGCATTTT; CDR3 protein: CASSEGDRGIQPQHF
J gene: TRBJ2-6; clone size: .; D gene: .; V gene: TRBV10-3; CDR3 DNA: TGTGCCATCAGTTCGGCTAGCATACTCTCTGGGGCCAACGTCCTGACTTTC; CDR3 protein: CAISSASILSGANVLTF
J gene: TRBJ1-2; clone size: few; D gene: TRBD1; V gene: TRBV6-5; CDR3 DNA: TGTGCCAGCAGTACCCTGGACAGGGATAGTTATGGCTACACCTTC; CDR3 protein: CASSTLDRDSYGYTF
J gene: TRBJ1-5; clone size: .; D gene: TRBD1; V gene: TRBV5-8; CDR3 DNA: TGTGCCAGCAGCCCGACAGGGGATAGCAATCAGCCCCAGCATTTT; CDR3 protein: CASSPTGDSNQPQHF